This T cell receptor (beta chain) was recorded in a study of blood T cell repertoires in COVID-19. Study-wide context: Material from acute and convalescent COVID-19 was sourced from the United States, Italy and Spain. PBMCs, B-cell-depleted T cells, or T cells were the source of the cDNA or gDNA that made up the material.

Original processing methods: Reference gene primer amplification gave estimated nucleated cell counts. Sequencing was performed with immunoSEQ multiplex PCR; in TCRdb, only in-frame clones are kept and a portion is missing. That table supplies the V and J calls and clone size; D and trimming were determined from the DNA. The sample lists some 210,000 clones; 92% were seen once. Trimming removed 6 bases at V and 0 bases at J, with 3 bases between. The CDR3 covers 11 residues. Germline V CDR1 and CDR2: SNHLY, FYNNEI. This TCR came from a man in his 60s with COVID-19, enrolled during active disease. The chain carries TRBV2 and TRBJ2-7; D uncertain. Material: peripheral blood. CDR3 region: CASSVSYEQYF. In nucleotides, the CDR3 is TGTGCCAGCAGCGTCTCCTACGAGCAGTACTTC.